A single T cell receptor beta chain is shown here with its context. Its antigen remains unidentified. The data derive from a study of regulatory T cells in long-lasting Graves disease. Documented time point: newly diagnosed GD, antithyroid drugs for less than 3 months. PBMC RNA was the source of the TCR library. Study-level points and caveats: Persistent patients had more shared public clonotypes (roughly 2,700) than new patients (about 870).

HTBI primers from iRepertoire and Arm-PCR of CDR3 regions yielded the TCR beta libraries. TCRdb reprocessed the multiplex PCR reads via MiXCR and lists one record per CDR3 protein. The data hold about 560,000 distinct CDR3 sequences, with 15% to 20% observed a single time. The CDR3 sequence is 16 residues long. Trimming stripped 3 bases from V and 7 bases from J, with 19 bases between. The germline V gene has CDR1 KGHSH and CDR2 LQKENI. These data were also reused for a study on T cells in Graves' hyperthyroidism and ophthalmopathy. From that second work: With the HTBI primer set, the TCR CDR3 went through a first round of RT-PCR.

The sequencing here drew on peripheral blood mononuclear cells (PBMCs), taken at new diagnosis, from a patient treated with antithyroid drugs. This receptor was obtained from a man aged 18 to 35 with Graves disease. V gene TRBV18 combines with J gene TRBJ1-5; D possibly corresponds to TRBD1 (5 bases). CDR3 DNA sequence: TGTGCCAGCTCACCTAGACAGCGCCAAGGGGAACAGCCCCAGCATTTT. Amino acid sequence: CASSPRQRQGEQPQHF. The whole variable domain, remainder taken from reference TRBV18 and TRBJ1-5, is NAGVMQNPRHLVRRRGQEARLRCSPMKGHSHVYWYRQLPEEGLKFMVYLQKENIIDESGMPKERFSAEFPKEGPSILRIQQVVRGDSAAYFCASSPRQRQGEQPQHFGDGTRLSIL.